This T cell receptor (beta chain) was observed in a study of T cells in localized non-small cell lung cancer. Whole-study results and caveats: When the top 100 tumor clones were examined, a median around 50 of them also appeared in the adjacent lung, which was paired and uninvolved. Uninvolved neighboring lung showed the greatest T cell clonality, exceeding tumor.

Only a few counts were recorded for this clone. The target antigen is unknown. TCRdb's copy holds only in-frame clones and misses some; the assay was immunoSEQ multiplex PCR. The top ten clones hold about an eighth of a sample with roughly 20,000 clones, roughly 89% of them seen once. Trimming stripped 1 base from V and 0 bases from J, with 8 bases between. CDR1 is SGHKS, CDR2 YYEKEE, per germline (reference sequence). This CDR3 contains 14 residues. The receptor comes from a male donor older than 55 with stage I lung adenocarcinoma. V is TRBV5-5 and J is TRBJ2-7; D perhaps matches TRBD1 (5 bases). The sequences come from peripheral blood, collected before any cancer treatment. This CDR3 reads CASSLYRSSYEQYF. In DNA form, the CDR3 reads TGTGCCAGCAGCTTGTACAGGAGCTCCTACGAGCAGTACTTC. The full variable domain, rest sourced from reference TRBV5-5 and TRBJ2-7, is DAGVTQSPTHLIKTRGQQVTLRCSPISGHKSVSWYQQVLGQGPQFIFQYYEKEERGRGNFPDRFSARQFPNYSSELNVNALLLGDSALYLCASSLYRSSYEQYFGPGTRLTVT.